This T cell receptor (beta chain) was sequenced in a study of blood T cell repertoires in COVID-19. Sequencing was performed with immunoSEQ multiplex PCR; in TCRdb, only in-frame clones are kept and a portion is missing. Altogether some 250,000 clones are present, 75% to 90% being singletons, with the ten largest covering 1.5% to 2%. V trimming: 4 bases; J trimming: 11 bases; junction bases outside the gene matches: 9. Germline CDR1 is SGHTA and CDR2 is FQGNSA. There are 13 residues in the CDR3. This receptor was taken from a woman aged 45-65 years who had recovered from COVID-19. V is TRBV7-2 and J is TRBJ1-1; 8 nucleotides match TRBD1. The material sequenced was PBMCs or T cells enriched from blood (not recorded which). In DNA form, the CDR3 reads TGTGCCAGCAGCTCTGCCCCGGGACAGGTGGCTTTCTTT. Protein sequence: CASSSAPGQVAFF.